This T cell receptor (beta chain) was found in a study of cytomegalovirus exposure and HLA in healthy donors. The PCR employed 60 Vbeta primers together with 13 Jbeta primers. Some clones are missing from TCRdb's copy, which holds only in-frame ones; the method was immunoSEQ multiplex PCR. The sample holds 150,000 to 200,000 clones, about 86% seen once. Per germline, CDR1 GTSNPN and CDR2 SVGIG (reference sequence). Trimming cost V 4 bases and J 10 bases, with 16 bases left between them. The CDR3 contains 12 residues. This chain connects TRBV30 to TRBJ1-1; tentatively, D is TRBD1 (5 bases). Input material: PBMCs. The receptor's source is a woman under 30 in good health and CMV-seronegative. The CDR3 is CAWNPNGQRAFF. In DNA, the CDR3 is TGTGCCTGGAATCCCAATGGACAAAGAGCTTTCTTT.